This T cell receptor beta chain was captured in a study of CD8+CD57+ T cells in acquired aplastic anemia. At the level of the study: The sorted CD4+ and CD8+ cells yielded an average around 3 ug of DNA. Healthy CD8+ samples averaged approximately 9.9 million reads. Study results and limitations: Roughly 27 shared CD8+ CDR3s appeared highly expressed within patients' immunodominant clones. For CD8+ Simpson's diversity, patients and controls showed no significant difference.

Concerning this clonotype: Its antigen is undetermined.

The germline CDR1 and CDR2 sequences are SGHTA and FQGNSA. The V gene lost 5 bases and the J gene lost 17 bases, with 24 bases spanning the gap. This CDR3 comprises 14 residues. It was genomic DNA that served as the template for profiling TCR beta VDJ and CDR3. TCRdb ran MiXCR on the reads and lists one entry per CDR3 protein. This table has hundreds of thousands of distinct CDR3 sequences, under 80% appearing once. The chain uses TRBV7-2 and TRBJ2-2; D is unresolved. Sequenced: sorted CD4+, CD8+, or CD8+CD57+ T cells (not recorded which) from PBMCs. The clonotype was recovered from a human donor in good health, serving as a control. Here the CDR3 reads CASSPVGDSPQHFF. Written as DNA, the CDR3 is TGTGCCAGCAGCCCCGTTGGTGATTCACCCCAGCACTTTTTT. The whole variable domain, filled in from reference TRBV7-2 and TRBJ2-2, reads GAGVSQSPSNKVTEKGKDVELRCDPISGHTALYWYRQSLGQGLEFLIYFQGNSAPDKSGLPSDRFSAERTGGSVSTLTIQRTQQEDSAVYLCASSPVGDSPQHFFGEGSRLTVL.